The 20 T cell receptor beta chains given below trace back to one sample, sequenced in a study. Tregs were sorted as CD4+CD25+CD127-/low cells. TCRdb re-called the 5' RACE reads with MiXCR, one entry per CDR3 protein. The repertoire has fewer than 50,000 distinct CDR3 sequences, around a fifth of them found once; the top ten carry around 4%. Sequencing was done on a sample of Tregs sorted from a lymph node. The receptor set was obtained from a female donor with breast cancer.

This chain links TRBV30 with TRBJ2-6; D possibly corresponds to TRBD2 (6 bases). CDR1 and CDR2 from the germline V gene are GTSNPN and SVGIG (reference sequence). V lost 0 bases, J lost 1 base, and 7 bases lay in between. The CDR3 has 15 residues. DNA for the CDR3: TGTGCCTGGAGTGTCGGAGGGTCTGGGGCCAACGTCCTGACTTTC. Amino acids: CAWSVGGSGANVLTF.

This clonotype has a count of ten or more. CDR3 sequence (DNA): TGTGCCAGCAGACAGACGGCGAGCTTCAACTATGGCTACACCTTC. As protein: CASRQTASFNYGYTF. This chain links TRBV6-4 with TRBJ1-2; unclear D gene. Trimming shortened V by 6 bases and J by 2 bases, and 16 bases separated the two germline ends. CDR1 and CDR2 from the germline V gene are MRHNA and SNTAGT. The CDR3 is 15 residues long.

Many counts were recorded for this clonotype. The J gene is TRBJ2-7, the V gene TRBV5-1; the D gene is possibly TRBD1 (6 bases). This CDR3 contains 16 residues. Germline CDR1 and CDR2: SGHRS and YFSETQ. V shed 2 bases and J shed 0 bases, with 15 bases lying between them. The CDR3 DNA sequence: TGCGCCAGCAGCTTACCAGGGGACGGTTACTCCTACGAGCAGTACTTC. Translation gives CASSLPGDGYSYEQYF.

The V gene is TRBV28, the J gene TRBJ2-7, with D tentatively TRBD2 (6 bases). The CDR3 totals 14 residues. Germline CDR1 MDHEN, CDR2 SYDVKM. V lost 3 bases and J lost 1, with 10 bases in between. The CDR3, as DNA: TGTGCCAGCAGTTTTAGTGGGGGGTCCTACGAGCAGTACTTC. Translated, it gives CASSFSGGSYEQYF.

With regard to this clonotype: This clone may be a read error of a much larger clone one base away. It is likely a read error, because the conserved phenylalanine at the end of the CDR3 is missing. The chain is built from TRBV7-6 and TRBJ2-1, with 8 nucleotides matching TRBD2. CDR3 size: 14 residues. V dropped 3 bases and J dropped 7; count of bases not matched to a gene: 5. In germline, CDR1 is SGHVS, CDR2 FNYEAQ. CDR3 bases: TGTGCCAGCAGCTTCGGCGGGAGGATAAATGAGCAGTTCCTC. Protein product: CASSFGGRINEQFL.

The V and J genes are TRBV27 and TRBJ2-7; 10 nucleotides agree with TRBD2. V shed 0 bases, J shed 5 bases, and the junction held 4 bases outside the gene matches. The germline CDR1 and CDR2 sequences are MNHEY and SMNVEV (reference sequence). The CDR3 length is 15 residues. The CDR3 here is CASSLSLAGDHEQYF. The CDR3 DNA is TGTGCCAGCAGTTTATCCCTAGCGGGAGACCACGAGCAGTACTTC.

The sample holds a few counts of this clonotype. The gene calls are TRBV7-8 and TRBJ2-1; D might be TRBD1 or TRBD2, each matching 5 bases. With 5 bases removed from V and 5 bases from J, the gap between germline ends came to 16 bases. In germline, CDR1 is SGHVS, CDR2 FQNEAQ. The CDR3 contains 15 residues. CDR3 bases: TGTGCCAGCAGCCCGGGACCCAAGATTAACAATGAGCAGTTCTTC. Amino acid sequence: CASSPGPKINNEQFF.

Turning to this clonotype: Germline and junction disagree at one end, which may indicate a read error. V usage is TRBV5-1 and J usage is TRBJ2-3; D possibly corresponds to TRBD2 (5 bases). CDR1 SGHRS and CDR2 YFSETQ come from the germline V gene. CDR3 size: 11 residues. CDR3: CASSPGDTQCF. For the CDR3, the DNA is TGCGCCAGCAGCCCCGGGGATACGCAGTGTTTT.

Details on this clonotype: A read error may be the cause here, since a much bigger clone is one base away. V gene TRBV5-1 combines with J gene TRBJ2-5, with D maybe TRBD2 (5 bases). Germline loops: CDR1 SGHRS, CDR2 YFSETQ. The CDR3 spans 15 residues. Trimming stripped 3 bases from V and 5 bases from J, with 17 bases between. The CDR3 DNA sequence: TGCGCCAGCAGCTCCGAGGGAAAGGGCGGGGAGACCCAGTACTTC. The encoded protein is CASSSEGKGGETQYF.

Ten or more counts support this clonotype. The chain has TRBV4-1 and TRBJ2-7, with TRBD2 identical over 7 bases. Losses at the gene ends were 3 bases for V and 4 bases for J; bases not matched to a gene: 6. This CDR3 comprises 14 residues. Germline CDR1 MGHRA, CDR2 YSYEKL. The CDR3 sequence: CASSQWGGRYEQYF. CDR3 nucleotides: TGCGCCAGCAGCCAGTGGGGAGGGCGTTACGAGCAGTACTTC.

The chain combines TRBV6-5 with TRBJ2-1, with TRBD2 matching 7 bases. V shed 4 bases and J 5 bases; nucleotides not matched to a gene: 8. The CDR3 loop spans 15 amino acids. Germline V gives CDR1 MNHEY, CDR2 SVGAGI. CDR3 loop: CASSFNPGGHNEQFF. DNA of the CDR3: TGTGCCAGCAGTTTCAACCCGGGGGGTCACAATGAGCAGTTCTTC.

This chain uses TRBV5-1 with TRBJ2-1; D is unclear. V was clipped by 0 bases and J by 0 bases, with 10 bases between them. Germline V gene data show CDR1 as SGHRS and CDR2 as YFSETQ. CDR3 length: 16 residues. DNA of the CDR3: TGCGCCAGCAGCTTGGCCAGCGCGAGCTCCTACAATGAGCAGTTCTTC. Protein sequence: CASSLASASSYNEQFF.

This clonotype was seen repeatedly, ten times or more. The chain uses TRBV28 and TRBJ2-1; 9 positions match TRBD1. This CDR3 is built from 15 residues. J was trimmed by 5 bases and V by 6 bases; bases with no gene match: 8. Germline V gene sequence: CDR1 MDHEN, CDR2 SYDVKM. As DNA, the CDR3 is TGTGCCAGCAGCCCTACCGGGACAGGGAACAATGAGCAGTTCTTC. It codes for CASSPTGTGNNEQFF. The full variable domain, completed using reference TRBV28 and TRBJ2-1, is DVKVTQSSRYLVKRTGEKVFLECVQDMDHENMFWYRQDPGLGLRLIYFSYDVKMKEKGDIPEGYSVSREKKERFSLILESASTNQTSMYLCASSPTGTGNNEQFFGPGTRLTVL.

This clonotype was recorded a few times. The chain couples TRBV5-6 to TRBJ1-1, with D maybe TRBD1 (6 bases). The ends were cut back, 0 bases at V and 7 bases at J, with 13 bases in the middle. This CDR3 is 14 amino acids long. Germline CDR1 and CDR2: SGHDT and YYEEEE. Written as DNA, the CDR3 is TGTGCCAGCAGCTTGGCAGGGGACTGGCATGAAGCTTTCTTT. It yields the protein CASSLAGDWHEAFF.

This clonotype was seen many times. The chain is built from TRBV12-3 or TRBV12-4 and TRBJ1-4; weak D call: TRBD1 (6 bases). The CDR3 consists of 13 residues. Trimming cost V 4 bases and J 11 bases, with 14 bases left between them. CDR3 nucleotide sequence: TGTGCCAGCAGTTCAAATACAGGGAGGAAACTGTTTTTT. It translates to CASSSNTGRKLFF.

The V and J genes are TRBV28 and TRBJ2-6; 9 nucleotides match TRBD1. Germline V gene lookup returns CDR1 MDHEN and CDR2 SYDVKM. The trim removed 5 bases at V and 5 bases at J, leaving 16 bases unmatched. The CDR3 sequence is 19 residues long. CDR3 sequence (DNA): TGTGCCAGCAGTAATCCCCGGGACAGGGCACGAACGAGGGCCAACGTCCTGACTTTC. It codes for CASSNPRDRARTRANVLTF. Looking up the rest from reference TRBV28 and TRBJ2-6 gives the full variable domain: DVKVTQSSRYLVKRTGEKVFLECVQDMDHENMFWYRQDPGLGLRLIYFSYDVKMKEKGDIPEGYSVSREKKERFSLILESASTNQTSMYLCASSNPRDRARTRANVLTFGAGSRLTVL.

The CDR3 nucleotides are TGTGCCAGCAGCAAAAAAGGGGGGGAGGAGACCCAGTACTTC. This gives the protein CASSKKGGEETQYF. The chain combines TRBV21-1 with TRBJ2-5; TRBD1 is the table's D call, not checked against the DNA. TRBV21-1 has pseudogene status. CDR3 size: 14 residues.

This clonotype turned up a few times. The V call is TRBV28, the J call TRBJ2-1; TRBD1 might be the D (6 bases). The CDR3 extends over 13 amino acids. V was pared by 2 bases and J by 10 bases, with 12 bases between. In germline, CDR1 is MDHEN, CDR2 SYDVKM. CDR3 residues: CASSLNRVGEQFF. In DNA, the CDR3 is TGTGCCAGCAGTTTAAACAGGGTCGGAGAGCAGTTCTTC.

In its sample, this clonotype was seen many times. The chain couples TRBV5-1 to TRBJ1-1; 8 bases fit TRBD1. This CDR3 is built from 16 residues. The V gene end was trimmed by 3 bases and the J gene end by 1 base; junction bases not matched to a gene: 8. Germline V CDR1 and CDR2: SGHRS, YFSETQ. CDR3: CASSSVQGAGNTEAFF. The CDR3 DNA reads TGCGCCAGCAGCTCCGTCCAGGGGGCCGGGAACACTGAAGCTTTCTTT.

The table lists this clonotype with many counts. The rearrangement links TRBV4-1 to TRBJ1-1; D is unclear. V shed 0 bases and J shed 0 bases, with 2 bases lying between them. Germline V gene lookup returns CDR1 MGHRA and CDR2 YSYEKL. The CDR3 consists of 13 residues. CDR3 in amino acids: CASSQEMNTEAFF. CDR3 coding DNA: TGCGCCAGCAGCCAAGAAATGAACACTGAAGCTTTCTTT.